One and the same sample provided the 6 T cell receptor beta chains below, sequenced in a study of patients and donors after allogeneic stem cell transplantation. TCRdb fed the RT-PCR reads into MiXCR, producing one record per CDR3 protein. The repertoire holds over 150,000 distinct CDR3 sequences, with around two fifths as singletons. Sequencing was done on a sample of blood, either unsorted or a sorted T cell fraction (not recorded which). These receptors originate from a human donor who was either an allogeneic HSCT recipient or a stem cell or donor lymphocyte infusion donor (not recorded which). It is not recorded whose cells these are; they may come from a transplant donor.

V and J are TRBV27 and TRBJ1-1; D is perhaps TRBD1 (5 bases). Germline lookup yields CDR1 MNHEY and CDR2 SMNVEV (reference sequence). V lost 3 bases and J 5 bases, leaving 13 bases between the germline ends. CDR3 size: 14 residues. CDR3 nucleotides: TGTGCCAGCAGTTTTGGTGAGACAGAGACTGAAGCTTTCTTT. As protein: CASSFGETETEAFF.

The genes are TRBV9 and TRBJ2-1; perhaps D is TRBD1 or TRBD2 (6 bases each). V lost 3 bases and J lost 8, with 24 bases in between. The CDR3 runs to 17 residues. Germline CDR1 SGDLS, CDR2 YYNGEE. The CDR3 nucleotides are TGTGCCAGCAGCGCAGAGCAAACAGGGAGGTTGTGGGATGAGCAGTTCTTC. Encoded protein: CASSAEQTGRLWDEQFF.

The chain employs TRBV3-1 and TRBJ2-7; D ambiguous. Trimming stripped 0 bases from V and 2 bases from J, with 8 bases between. Germline V gives CDR1 LGHDT, CDR2 YNNKEL (reference sequence). The CDR3 totals 14 residues. CDR3 DNA sequence: TGTGCCAGCAGCCAAGAAGGCGGAGCCTACGAGCAGTACTTC. This gives the protein CASSQEGGAYEQYF.

This clonotype was observed a handful of times. The rearrangement uses TRBV30 and TRBJ1-1; no firm D call. The germline CDR1 and CDR2 sequences are GTSNPN and SVGIG (reference sequence). The CDR3 is 13 amino acids. The V end was cut by 3 bases, the J end by 0 bases, with 8 bases between. CDR3 in amino acids: CAWSEGMNTEAFF. DNA of the CDR3: TGTGCCTGGAGCGAAGGGATGAACACTGAAGCTTTCTTT.

This rearrangement joins TRBV12-3 or TRBV12-4 to TRBJ2-1, with D perhaps TRBD2 (6 bases). Trimming pared 9 bases from V and 7 bases from J, leaving 25 bases between. The CDR3 spans 16 residues. CDR3 in amino acids: CASSEPGSVDGNEQFF. CDR3 nucleotide sequence: TGTGCCAGTTCAGAACCCGGGAGTGTTGATGGAAATGAGCAGTTCTTC.

This clonotype was recorded a few times. The genes are TRBV28 and TRBJ1-5; no reliable D call. CDR1 and CDR2 (germline): MDHEN, SYDVKM. The CDR3 loop spans 13 amino acids. V dropped 8 bases and J dropped 0 bases, with 8 bases sitting between them. CDR3 protein: CASGPYSNQPQHF. DNA of the CDR3: TGTGCCAGCGGACCTTATAGCAATCAGCCCCAGCATTTT.